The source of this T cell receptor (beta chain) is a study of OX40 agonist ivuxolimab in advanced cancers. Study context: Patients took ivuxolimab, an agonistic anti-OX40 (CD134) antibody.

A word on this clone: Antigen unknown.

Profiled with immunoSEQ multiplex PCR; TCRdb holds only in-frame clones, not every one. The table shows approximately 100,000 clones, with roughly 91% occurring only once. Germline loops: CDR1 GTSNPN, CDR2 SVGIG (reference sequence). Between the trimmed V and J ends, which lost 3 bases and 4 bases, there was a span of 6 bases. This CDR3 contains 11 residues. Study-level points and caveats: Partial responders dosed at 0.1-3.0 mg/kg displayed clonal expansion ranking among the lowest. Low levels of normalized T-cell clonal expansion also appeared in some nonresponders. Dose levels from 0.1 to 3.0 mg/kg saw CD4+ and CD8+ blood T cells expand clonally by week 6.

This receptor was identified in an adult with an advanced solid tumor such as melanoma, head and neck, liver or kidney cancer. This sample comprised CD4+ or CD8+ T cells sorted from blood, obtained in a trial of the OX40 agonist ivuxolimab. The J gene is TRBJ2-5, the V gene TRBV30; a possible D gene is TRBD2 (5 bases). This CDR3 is CAWRLAETQYF. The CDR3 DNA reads TGTGCCTGGAGGCTAGCAGAGACCCAGTACTTC.